Below are 6 T cell receptor beta chains sequenced from a single sample in a study of OX40 agonist ivuxolimab in advanced cancers. The method was immunoSEQ multiplex PCR; TCRdb's version includes in-frame clones alone and lacks a portion of them. The profile shows about 91,000 clones, 85% to 90% of them singletons. The input for sequencing was CD4+ or CD8+ T cells sorted from blood, taken in a trial of the OX40 agonist ivuxolimab. The receptors were sampled from an adult with an advanced solid tumor such as melanoma, head and neck, liver or kidney cancer.

The V and J genes are TRBV10-3 and TRBJ2-2, with D perhaps matching TRBD2 (6 bases). V was pared by 3 bases and J by 3 bases, with 14 bases between. This CDR3 comprises 16 residues. Germline CDR1 and CDR2: ENHRY and SYGVKD. The CDR3 loop is CAISDKGSGDTGELFF. The DNA of the CDR3 is TGTGCCATCAGTGATAAAGGTAGCGGTGACACCGGGGAGCTGTTTTTT.

V usage is TRBV29-1 and J usage is TRBJ1-2; unclear D gene. V lost 3 bases, J lost 8 bases, and 16 bases lay in between. CDR3 length: 13 amino acids. The germline V gene has CDR1 SQVTM and CDR2 ANQGSEA. CDR3 amino acids: CSVETNGVGGYTF. The CDR3 DNA follows: TGCAGCGTTGAGACTAATGGGGTGGGGGGCTACACCTTC. Full variable domain (missing parts from reference TRBV29-1 and TRBJ1-2): SAVISQKPSRDICQRGTSLTIQCQVDSQVTMMFWYRQQPGQSLTLIATANQGSEATYESGFVIDKFPISRPNLTFSTLTVSNMSPEDSSIYLCSVETNGVGGYTFGSGTRLTVV.

CDR3 sequence reads: CASSMTRSGANVLTF. CDR3 in DNA: TGTGCCAGTAGTATGACCCGCTCTGGGGCCAACGTCCTGACTTTC. V usage is TRBV19 and J usage is TRBJ2-6; no definite D call. The CDR3 covers 15 residues. Germline V gene sequence: CDR1 LNHDA, CDR2 SQIVND (reference sequence). V was trimmed by 3 bases and J by 0 bases, leaving 6 bases between them.

V and J are TRBV27 and TRBJ1-2; D call uncertain. From germline, CDR1 is MNHEY and CDR2 SMNVEV (reference sequence). The V end was cut by 3 bases, the J end by 7 bases, with 27 bases between. The CDR3 has 18 amino acids. CDR3 protein: CASSFVAKLDGLVVGYTF. Written as DNA, the CDR3 is TGTGCCAGCAGTTTTGTGGCGAAGCTAGACGGCCTTGTCGTTGGCTACACCTTC.

The V gene is TRBV11-2, the J gene TRBJ2-5; 7 nucleotides line up with TRBD2. Losses at the gene ends were 7 bases for V and 5 bases for J; bases not matched to a gene: 7. The CDR3 sequence is 13 residues long. Germline CDR1 SGHAT, CDR2 FQNNGV. The CDR3 nucleotides are TGTGCCAGCAACTTGTGGGGGGGGGAGACCCAGTACTTC. Translating gives CASNLWGGETQYF.

This sequence joins TRBV18 and TRBJ2-3; no clear D. The germline CDR1 and CDR2 sequences are KGHSH and LQKENI. This CDR3 is built from 12 residues. Trimming removed 7 bases at V and 0 bases at J, with 5 bases between. CDR3 protein: CASLDSTDTQYF. CDR3 nucleotide sequence: TGTGCCAGCTTGGACAGCACAGATACGCAGTATTTT. The full variable domain, rest sourced from reference TRBV18 and TRBJ2-3, is NAGVMQNPRHLVRRRGQEARLRCSPMKGHSHVYWYRQLPEEGLKFMVYLQKENIIDESGMPKERFSAEFPKEGPSILRIQQVVRGDSAAYFCASLDSTDTQYFGPGTRLTVL.